These 9 T cell receptor beta chains originate from one sample sequenced in a study of T cell changes during pregnancy in multiple sclerosis. TCRdb keeps only in-frame clones here, not all; method: immunoSEQ multiplex PCR. In the table there are 35,000 or so clones, just over 90% of which are singletons. Sample: CD4+ T cells from peripheral blood mononuclear cells, taken in the first trimester of pregnancy. Receptor source: a female donor with multiple sclerosis, enrolled in a pregnancy study.

The chain uses TRBV7-9 and TRBJ2-7; 7 nucleotides agree with TRBD2. This CDR3 has 13 amino acids. Germline V gene lookup returns CDR1 SEHNR and CDR2 FQNEAQ (reference sequence). After removal of 5 bases from V and 6 bases from J, the junction contained 7 bases not matched to a gene. The DNA for the CDR3 is TGTGCCAGCAGCAGGCCGGGAGGTGGCGAGCAGTACTTC. Translated: CASSRPGGGEQYF.

The chain combines TRBV5-1 with TRBJ1-1; the D is unclear. This CDR3 spans 12 amino acids. Germline-derived CDR1 and CDR2 are SGHRS and YFSETQ. V lost 3 bases and J 12 bases, leaving 15 bases between the germline ends. The CDR3 region has the DNA TGCGCCAGCAGCTCGGAGGGCCTCGGTACTTTCTTT. Its translation is CASSSEGLGTFF.

V gene TRBV6-5 combines with J gene TRBJ2-1; D is possibly TRBD1 (5 bases). Germline-derived CDR1 and CDR2 are MNHEY and SVGAGI. The CDR3 loop spans 15 amino acids. V lost 6 bases to trimming and J lost 3 bases, with 15 bases between them. The DNA of the CDR3 is TGTGCCAGCAGAAAGGGGCAGGCCAACTACAATGAGCAGTTCTTC. As protein: CASRKGQANYNEQFF.

The chain is built from TRBV19 and TRBJ1-5; D is perhaps TRBD1 (6 bases). The V end was cut by 8 bases, the J end by 8 bases, with 16 bases between. Germline V gene lookup returns CDR1 LNHDA and CDR2 SQIVND (reference sequence). The CDR3 spans 13 residues. CDR3 coding DNA: TGTGCCAGTGGGGCGGGGGCCCCTGAGCCCCAGCATTTT. Its protein is CASGAGAPEPQHF.

The chain carries TRBV27 and TRBJ2-1, with D perhaps matching TRBD1 (7 bases). The germline V gene has CDR1 MNHEY and CDR2 SMNVEV (reference sequence). The CDR3 spans 16 residues. V dropped 6 bases and J dropped 12 bases, with 27 bases sitting between them. The CDR3, as DNA: TGTGCCAGCAGACCCAGGGGGGCAACAGGGGAGGTTGGGCAGTTCTTC. This sequence encodes CASRPRGATGEVGQFF.

The rearrangement links TRBV2 to TRBJ2-1, with 7 nucleotides matching TRBD2. V was pared by 6 bases and J by 0 bases, with 8 bases of the junction left unmatched. Looked up from germline, CDR1 is SNHLY and CDR2 is FYNNEI. The CDR3 spans 16 residues. DNA for the CDR3: TGTGCCAGCAGGATAGATAGCGGGTACTCCTACAATGAGCAGTTCTTC. Its translation: CASRIDSGYSYNEQFF.

The chain has TRBV5-1 and TRBJ2-1; D not certain. Germline lookup yields CDR1 SGHRS and CDR2 YFSETQ. The CDR3 length is 12 residues. The V end lost 4 bases, the J end lost 5 bases, and 7 bases lay between the germline ends. CDR3 DNA sequence: TGCGCCAGCAGCGACTTAAACAATGAGCAGTTCTTC. Its protein product is CASSDLNNEQFF.

The chain combines TRBV19 with TRBJ2-1; 7 bases fit TRBD1. The CDR3 loop spans 15 amino acids. V shed 4 bases, J shed 7 bases, and the junction held 10 bases outside the gene matches. Germline loops: CDR1 LNHDA, CDR2 SQIVND (reference sequence). CDR3 loop: CASSNRDRVGNEQFF. DNA for the CDR3: TGTGCCAGTAGTAACCGAGACAGGGTCGGAAATGAGCAGTTCTTC.

This chain uses TRBV4-1 with TRBJ2-6; 10 bases agree with TRBD2. The V gene end was trimmed by 1 base and the J gene end by 0 bases; junction bases not matched to a gene: 12. The CDR3 length is 21 residues. CDR1 and CDR2 from the germline V gene are MGHRA and YSYEKL. The CDR3, as DNA: TGCGCCAGCAGCCAAGTAAACTTCGAGCGGGGGGGGGTCTCTGGGGCCAACGTCCTGACTTTC. It codes for CASSQVNFERGGVSGANVLTF.